Below, one TCR beta chain is given with its context. CD8 cells classed as naive were CD45RO-negative and positively selected for CCR7, excluding terminally differentiated effector memory CD45RA+ cells. The record originates from a study of shared clonotypes between healthy human individuals. Sequencing used immunoSEQ multiplex PCR; TCRdb keeps in-frame clones, though not all of them. In the table there are about 580,000 clones, 95% to 98% of which are singletons. The sequencing sample was made of naive CD8+ T cells sorted from blood. The receptor was derived from a man younger than 45 in good health.

The CDR3 is CASSLDMGARYEQYF. CDR3 coding DNA: TGCGCCAGCAGCTTGGATATGGGGGCGAGGTACGAGCAGTACTTC. This chain uses TRBV5-1 with TRBJ2-7, with a possible D match to TRBD1 (6 bases). The CDR3 is made up of 15 amino acids. In germline, CDR1 is SGHRS, CDR2 YFSETQ. Deletions cut 0 bases from V and 4 bases from J, with 14 bases between.